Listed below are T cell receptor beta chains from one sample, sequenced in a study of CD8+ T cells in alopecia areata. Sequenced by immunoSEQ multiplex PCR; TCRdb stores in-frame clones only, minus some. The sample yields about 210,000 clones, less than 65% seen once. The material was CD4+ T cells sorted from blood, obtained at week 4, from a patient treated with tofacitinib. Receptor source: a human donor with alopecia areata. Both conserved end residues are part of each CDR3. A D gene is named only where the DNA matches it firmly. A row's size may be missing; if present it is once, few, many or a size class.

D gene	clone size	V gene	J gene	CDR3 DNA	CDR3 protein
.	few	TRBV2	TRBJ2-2	TGTGCCAGCAGTTCGAACGGGGCCGGGGAGCTGTTTTTT	CASSSNGAGELFF
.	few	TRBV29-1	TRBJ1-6	TGCAGCGCCCGAAGGGGGAATAATTCACCCCTCCACTTT	CSARRGNNSPLHF
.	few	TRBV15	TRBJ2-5	TGTGCCACCAGCAGAGAGACCCAGTACTTC	CATSRETQYF
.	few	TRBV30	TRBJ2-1	TGTGCCTGGACAGGGTTAAATGAGCAGTTCTTC	CAWTGLNEQFF
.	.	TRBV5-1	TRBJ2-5	TGCGCCAGCACTTTCGTGGGGGAGGAGACCCAGTACTTC	CASTFVGEETQYF
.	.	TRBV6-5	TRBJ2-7	TGTGCCAGCAGTTACGCCGGGACTGGGACCTACGAGCAGTACTTC	CASSYAGTGTYEQYF
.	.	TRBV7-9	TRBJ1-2	TGTGCCAGCAGCTTACAGGGGAACTATGGCTACACCTTC	CASSLQGNYGYTF
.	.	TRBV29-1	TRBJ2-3	TGCACCCTTGCCAGGGAGCGATGGGATACGCAGTATTTT	CTLARERWDTQYF
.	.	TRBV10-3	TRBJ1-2	TGTGCCAGCAGTTACTCCCGCCGGGACACCTATGGCTACACCTTC	CASSYSRRDTYGYTF
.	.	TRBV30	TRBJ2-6	TGTGCCTGGAGTGTGGGATCTGGGGCCAACGTCCTGACTTTC	CAWSVGSGANVLTF
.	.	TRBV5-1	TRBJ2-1	TGCGCCAGCAGCCAACAGATCAGGACCTTGGTTGAGCAGTTCTTC	CASSQQIRTLVEQFF
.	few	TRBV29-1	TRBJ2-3	TGCAGCGTTGGAACCACACTCTTTAGCACAGATACGCAGTATTTT	CSVGTTLFSTDTQYF
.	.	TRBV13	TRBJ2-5	TGTGCCAGCAGCGTCCCGACGGGGACCCAGTACTTC	CASSVPTGTQYF
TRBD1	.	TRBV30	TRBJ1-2	TGTGCCTGGAGTGCAGGACAGGGAACTTCGGGCTACACCTTC	CAWSAGQGTSGYTF
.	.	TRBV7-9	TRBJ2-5	TGTGCCAGCAGCCCCGGACAGCTCGATGTGGAGACCCAGTACTTC	CASSPGQLDVETQYF
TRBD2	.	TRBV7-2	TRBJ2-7	TGTGCCAGCAGCTTGGTAACGGGGGGCTCCTACGAGCAGTACTTC	CASSLVTGGSYEQYF
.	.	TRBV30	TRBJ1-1	TGTGCCTGGAGCAGGCAGGGAGGCACTGAAGCTTTCTTT	CAWSRQGGTEAFF
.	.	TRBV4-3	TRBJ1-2	TGCGCCAGCAGCCAAGACCGGGGTAGCTATGGCTACACCTTC	CASSQDRGSYGYTF
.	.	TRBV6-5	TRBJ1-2	TGTGCCAGCAGGGCCGGACTTGGGGGCTACACCTTC	CASRAGLGGYTF
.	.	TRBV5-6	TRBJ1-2	TGTGCCAGCAGTCCGCGTGGCCCGGGGGGCTACACCTTC	CASSPRGPGGYTF
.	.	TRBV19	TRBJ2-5	TGTGCCAGTAGTCCACAGTACCTCCAGGAGACCCAGTACTTC	CASSPQYLQETQYF
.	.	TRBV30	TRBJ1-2	TGTGCCTGTCAAGCTGGAAGTGGCTACACCTTC	CACQAGSGYTF
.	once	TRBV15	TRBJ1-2	TGTGCCACCAGCAGTGACAACAGGGTGTACGGCTACACCTTC	CATSSDNRVYGYTF
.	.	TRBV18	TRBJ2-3	TGTGCCAGCTCACAAACGACGGACACAGATACGCAGTATTTT	CASSQTTDTDTQYF
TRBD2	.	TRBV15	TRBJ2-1	TGTGCCACCAGCAGACTAGCGGGTGTGGCTGAGCAGTTCTTC	CATSRLAGVAEQFF
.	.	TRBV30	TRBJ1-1	TGTGCCTGGCACCAACAGGGCATTGGGTTCACTGAAGCTTTCTTT	CAWHQQGIGFTEAFF
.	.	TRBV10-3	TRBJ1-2	TGTGCCATCAGACCTCGGACAGCCTATGGCTACACCTTC	CAIRPRTAYGYTF
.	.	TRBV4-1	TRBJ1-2	TGCGCCAGCAGCCACCCAGCGCAGGGGAAGGATGGCTACACCTTC	CASSHPAQGKDGYTF
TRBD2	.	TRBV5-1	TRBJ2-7	TGCGCCAGCAGCATCGGGACTAACGAGCAGTACTTC	CASSIGTNEQYF
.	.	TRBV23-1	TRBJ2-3	TGCGCCAGCAGTCCCCCCGAGGTGGGGAGGCCGCAGTATTTT	CASSPPEVGRPQYF
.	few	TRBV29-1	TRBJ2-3	TGCAGCGTTGAGGACAGCACAGATACGCAGTATTTT	CSVEDSTDTQYF
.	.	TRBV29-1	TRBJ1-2	TGCAGCGACCAGAAGGTCGGGGACTATGGCTACACCTTC	CSDQKVGDYGYTF